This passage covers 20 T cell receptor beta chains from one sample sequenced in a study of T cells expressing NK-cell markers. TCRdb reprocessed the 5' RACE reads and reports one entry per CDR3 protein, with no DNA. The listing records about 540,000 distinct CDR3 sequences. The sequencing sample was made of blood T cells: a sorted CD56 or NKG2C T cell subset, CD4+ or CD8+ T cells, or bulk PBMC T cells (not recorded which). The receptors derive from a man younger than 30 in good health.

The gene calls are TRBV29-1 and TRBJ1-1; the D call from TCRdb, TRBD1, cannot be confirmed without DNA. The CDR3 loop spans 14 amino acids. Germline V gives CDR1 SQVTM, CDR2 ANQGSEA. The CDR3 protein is CSVTLDRGGTEAFF.

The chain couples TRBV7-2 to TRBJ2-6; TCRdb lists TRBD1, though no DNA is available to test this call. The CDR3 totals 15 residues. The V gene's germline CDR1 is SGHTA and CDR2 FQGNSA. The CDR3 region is CASRQGHSGANVLTF.

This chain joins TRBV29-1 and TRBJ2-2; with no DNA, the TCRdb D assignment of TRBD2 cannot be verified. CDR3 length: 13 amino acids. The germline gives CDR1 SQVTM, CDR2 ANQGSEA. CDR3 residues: CSVATTGTGELFF.

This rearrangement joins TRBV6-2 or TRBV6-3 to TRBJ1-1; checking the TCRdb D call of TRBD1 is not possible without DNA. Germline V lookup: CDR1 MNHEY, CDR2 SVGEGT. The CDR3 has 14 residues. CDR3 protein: CATASIGQTTEAFF.

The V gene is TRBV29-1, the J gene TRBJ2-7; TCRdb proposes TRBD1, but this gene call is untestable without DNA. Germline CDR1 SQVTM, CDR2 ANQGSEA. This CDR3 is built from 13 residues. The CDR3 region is CSVGGHYTYEQYF.

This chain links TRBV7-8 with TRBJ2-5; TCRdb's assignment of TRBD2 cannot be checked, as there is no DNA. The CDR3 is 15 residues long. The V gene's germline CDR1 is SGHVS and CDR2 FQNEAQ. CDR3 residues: CASSSELAGGKTQYF.

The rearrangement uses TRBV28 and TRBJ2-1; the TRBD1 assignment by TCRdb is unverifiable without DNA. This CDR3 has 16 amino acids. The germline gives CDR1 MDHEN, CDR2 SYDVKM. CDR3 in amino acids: CASSSSRDRNYNEQFF. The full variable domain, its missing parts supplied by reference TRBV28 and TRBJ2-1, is DVKVTQSSRYLVKRTGEKVFLECVQDMDHENMFWYRQDPGLGLRLIYFSYDVKMKEKGDIPEGYSVSREKKERFSLILESASTNQTSMYLCASSSSRDRNYNEQFFGPGTRLTVL.

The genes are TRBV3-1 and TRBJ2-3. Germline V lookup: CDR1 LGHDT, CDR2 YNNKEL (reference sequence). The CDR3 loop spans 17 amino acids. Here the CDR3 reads CASSRVGSSSSTDTQYF.

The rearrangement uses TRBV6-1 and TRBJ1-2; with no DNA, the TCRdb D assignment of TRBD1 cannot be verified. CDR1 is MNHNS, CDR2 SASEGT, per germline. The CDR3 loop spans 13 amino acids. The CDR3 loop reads CASTPGIIYGYTF.

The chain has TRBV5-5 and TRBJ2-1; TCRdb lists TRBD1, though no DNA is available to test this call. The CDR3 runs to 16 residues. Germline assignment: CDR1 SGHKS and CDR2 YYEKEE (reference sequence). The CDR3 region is CASSPRDREFYNEQFF.

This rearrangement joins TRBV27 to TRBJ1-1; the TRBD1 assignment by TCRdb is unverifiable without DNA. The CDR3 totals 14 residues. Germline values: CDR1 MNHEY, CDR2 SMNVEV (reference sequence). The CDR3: CASSPTGRVTEAFF.

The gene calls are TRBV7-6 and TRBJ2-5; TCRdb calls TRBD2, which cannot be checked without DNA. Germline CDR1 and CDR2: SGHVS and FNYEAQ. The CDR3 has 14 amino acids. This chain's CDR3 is CASSLYLGRETQYF.

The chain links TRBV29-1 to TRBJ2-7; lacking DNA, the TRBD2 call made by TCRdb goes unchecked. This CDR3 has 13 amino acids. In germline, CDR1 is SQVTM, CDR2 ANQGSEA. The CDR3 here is CSVGIGRNDEQYF.

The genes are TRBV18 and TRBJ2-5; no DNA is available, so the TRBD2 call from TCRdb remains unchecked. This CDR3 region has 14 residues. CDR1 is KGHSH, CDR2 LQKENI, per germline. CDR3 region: CASTTSGGQETQYF.

CDR3 loop: CASSTGQGLPEAFF. This chain uses TRBV5-1 with TRBJ1-1; TCRdb gives TRBD1 as the D gene, but with no DNA this cannot be confirmed. CDR1 is SGHRS and CDR2 is YFSETQ in the germline V gene. There are 14 residues in the CDR3.

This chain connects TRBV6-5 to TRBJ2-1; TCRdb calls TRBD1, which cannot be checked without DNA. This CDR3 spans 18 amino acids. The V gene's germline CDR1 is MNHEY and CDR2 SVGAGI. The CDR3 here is CASSYGLLGTGGYNEQFF.

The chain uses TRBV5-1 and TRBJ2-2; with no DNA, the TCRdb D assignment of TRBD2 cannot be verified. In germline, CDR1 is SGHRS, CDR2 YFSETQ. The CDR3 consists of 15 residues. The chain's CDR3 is CASSLAGEPTGELFF.

The CDR3 sequence is CSARGPDVYEQYF. The gene calls are TRBV20-1 and TRBJ2-7. The CDR3 runs 13 residues. The germline CDR1 and CDR2 sequences are DFQATT and SNEGSKA (reference sequence).

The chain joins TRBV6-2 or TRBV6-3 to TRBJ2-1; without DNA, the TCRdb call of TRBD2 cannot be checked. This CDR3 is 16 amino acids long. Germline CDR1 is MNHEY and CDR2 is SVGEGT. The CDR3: CASSPSGLASYNEQFF.

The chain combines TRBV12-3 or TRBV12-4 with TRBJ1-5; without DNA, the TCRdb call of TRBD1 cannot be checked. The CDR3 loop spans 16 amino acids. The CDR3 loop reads CASTLEGRYSNQPQHF.